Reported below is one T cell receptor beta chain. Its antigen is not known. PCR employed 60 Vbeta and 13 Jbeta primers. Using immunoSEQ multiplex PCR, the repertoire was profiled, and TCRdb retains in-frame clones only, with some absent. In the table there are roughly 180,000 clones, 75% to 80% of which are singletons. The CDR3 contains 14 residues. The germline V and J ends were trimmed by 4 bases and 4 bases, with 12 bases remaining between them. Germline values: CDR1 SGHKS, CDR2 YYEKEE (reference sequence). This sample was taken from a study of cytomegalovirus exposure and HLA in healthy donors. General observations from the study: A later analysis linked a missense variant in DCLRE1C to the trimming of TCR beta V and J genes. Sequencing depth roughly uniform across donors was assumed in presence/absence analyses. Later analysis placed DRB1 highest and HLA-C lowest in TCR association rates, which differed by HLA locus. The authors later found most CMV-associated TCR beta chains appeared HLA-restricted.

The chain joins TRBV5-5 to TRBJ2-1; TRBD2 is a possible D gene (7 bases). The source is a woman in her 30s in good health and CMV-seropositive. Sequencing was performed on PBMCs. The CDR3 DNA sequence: TGTGCCAGCAGCGGGGGGGGGCTATACAATGAGCAGTTCTTC. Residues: CASSGGGLYNEQFF. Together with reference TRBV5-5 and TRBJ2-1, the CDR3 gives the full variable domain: DAGVTQSPTHLIKTRGQQVTLRCSPISGHKSVSWYQQVLGQGPQFIFQYYEKEERGRGNFPDRFSARQFPNYSSELNVNALLLGDSALYLCASSGGGLYNEQFFGPGTRLTVL.